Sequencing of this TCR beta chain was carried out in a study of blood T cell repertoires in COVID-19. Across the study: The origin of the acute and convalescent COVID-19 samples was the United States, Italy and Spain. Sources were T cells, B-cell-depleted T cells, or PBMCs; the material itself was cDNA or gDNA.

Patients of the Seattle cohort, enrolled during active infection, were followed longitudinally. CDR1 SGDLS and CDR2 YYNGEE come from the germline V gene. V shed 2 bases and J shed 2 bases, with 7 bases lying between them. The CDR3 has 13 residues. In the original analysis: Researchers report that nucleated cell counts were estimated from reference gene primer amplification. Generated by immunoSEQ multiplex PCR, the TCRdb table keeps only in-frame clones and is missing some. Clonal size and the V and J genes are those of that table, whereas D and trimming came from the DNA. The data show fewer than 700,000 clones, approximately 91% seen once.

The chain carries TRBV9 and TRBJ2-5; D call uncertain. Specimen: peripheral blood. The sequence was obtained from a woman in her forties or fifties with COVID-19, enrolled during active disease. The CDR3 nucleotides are TGTGCCAGCAGCGTGCAGTCGCAAGAGACCCAGTACTTC. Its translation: CASSVQSQETQYF.